Each of the 28 T cell receptor beta chains below was sequenced from the same sample in a study of CD8 T cells in Susac syndrome (dated by TCRdb to the late 2010s). Preparation of the library involved the immunoSEQ multiplex PCR assay. RNA was extracted with the RNeasy kit and about 0.5 to 1 ug was reverse transcribed using random hexamers. The public reads were reanalyzed by TCRdb: fastp trimming at Q25, MiXCR alignment, in-frame beta chains only. Each record represents a unique CDR3 protein, reported with the most common genes and DNA among its rows. The sample contains 70,000 to 85,000 distinct CDR3 sequences, 95% to 97% of them found a single time. The top ten constitute approximately 0.39% of the sample. The sample consisted of CD8+ T cells from PBMCs. These receptors originate from a human donor with Susac syndrome.

The J gene is TRBJ2-1, the V gene TRBV27; D uncertain. Trimming cost V 6 bases and J 10 bases, with 16 bases left between them. Germline V gene lookup returns CDR1 MNHEY and CDR2 SMNVEV (reference sequence). The CDR3 runs to 13 residues. The CDR3 here is CASSPESLGEQFF. The CDR3, as DNA: TGTGCCAGCAGCCCCGAGAGCCTTGGGGAGCAGTTCTTC.

The genes are TRBV29-1 and TRBJ2-3; 10 bases are shared with TRBD2. V lost 6 bases to trimming and J lost 2 bases; unmatched junction nucleotides: 20. The CDR3 runs 19 residues. The germline CDR1 and CDR2 sequences are SQVTM and ANQGSEA. CDR3 sequence (DNA): TGCAGCGTCGGTCAGGGGGCTTCTAGCGGGAGAGGGACCACAGATACGCAGTATTTT. It encodes CSVGQGASSGRGTTDTQYF.

The chain has TRBV3-1 and TRBJ1-1, with D possibly being TRBD1 (5 bases). The CDR3 is 13 residues long. The V end lost 8 bases, the J end lost 1 base, and 11 bases lay between the germline ends. Germline CDR1 is LGHDT and CDR2 is YNNKEL (reference sequence). CDR3 in amino acids: CASGPTGNTEAFF. The DNA for the CDR3 is TGTGCCAGCGGGCCTACAGGGAACACTGAAGCTTTCTTT.

The rearrangement uses TRBV29-1 and TRBJ1-1; no definite D call. The ends were cut back, 7 bases at V and 0 bases at J, with 9 bases in the middle. This CDR3 spans 12 amino acids. Germline loops: CDR1 SQVTM, CDR2 ANQGSEA. CDR3 region: CSALGMNTEAFF. The CDR3 DNA is TGCAGCGCCTTGGGCATGAACACTGAAGCTTTCTTT.

The chain links TRBV25-1 to TRBJ1-2; TRBD1 agrees at 7 bases. This CDR3 contains 15 residues. Unmatched junction bases numbered 10, after V lost 4 bases and J lost 5 bases. Germline values: CDR1 MGHDK, CDR2 SYGVNS. The CDR3 spells CASSGPGTAPYGYTF. CDR3 nucleotide sequence: TGTGCCAGCAGTGGGCCCGGGACAGCGCCGTATGGCTACACCTTC.

V is TRBV20-1 and J is TRBJ2-4, with D possibly TRBD2 on 6 matching bases. CDR3 size: 12 residues. CDR1 is DFQATT and CDR2 is SNEGSKA in the germline V gene (reference sequence). Trimming removed 1 base at V and 14 bases at J, with 15 bases between. The CDR3 reads CSARAPGSFKYF. Written as DNA, the CDR3 is TGCAGTGCTAGAGCCCCCGGGAGTTTCAAGTACTTC.

The chain recombines TRBV29-1 with TRBJ2-1, with 11 bases lining up with TRBD1. The CDR3 is made up of 16 amino acids. V lost 3 bases to trimming and J lost 2 bases; unmatched junction nucleotides: 6. CDR1 SQVTM and CDR2 ANQGSEA come from the germline V gene. The CDR3 DNA reads TGCAGCGTTGATCGCGGGACAGGGGGAACCTACAATGAGCAGTTCTTC. Protein sequence: CSVDRGTGGTYNEQFF.

The chain is built from TRBV29-1 and TRBJ2-3; 8 bases align to TRBD2. This CDR3 region has 12 residues. CDR1 is SQVTM, CDR2 ANQGSEA, per germline. The DNA of the CDR3 is TGCAGTACTAGCGGTGGCACAGATACGCAGTATTTT. Translation gives CSTSGGTDTQYF.

The V call is TRBV20-1, the J call TRBJ2-7; 8 positions agree with TRBD1. J lost 0 bases, V lost 2 bases, and 12 bases had no gene match. Germline loops: CDR1 DFQATT, CDR2 SNEGSKA (reference sequence). The CDR3 totals 17 residues. CDR3 amino acids: CSARKKTRDRHSYEQYF. In nucleotides, the CDR3 is TGCAGTGCTAGAAAAAAAACCCGGGACAGGCACTCCTACGAGCAGTACTTC.

The chain links TRBV28 to TRBJ2-5; 8 bases agree with TRBD2. The V and J ends lost 5 bases and 5 bases, in that order; junction bases with no gene match: 10. The length of the CDR3 is 15 residues. From germline, CDR1 is MDHEN and CDR2 SYDVKM. The CDR3 spells CASSRRTSRRETQYF. The CDR3 coding sequence is TGTGCCAGCAGTCGCAGGACTAGCCGGCGGGAGACCCAGTACTTC.

The chain joins TRBV7-8 to TRBJ2-6; TRBD1 agrees at 8 bases. The V gene's germline CDR1 is SGHVS and CDR2 FQNEAQ. The CDR3 runs 20 residues. The ends lost 2 bases at V and 0 bases at J; junction bases unmatched: 12. For the CDR3, the DNA is TGTGCCAGCAGCTTATTGGACAGGGAGGTGGGAATCTCTGGGGCCAACGTCCTGACTTTC. Its translation: CASSLLDREVGISGANVLTF.

The chain links TRBV29-1 to TRBJ1-2; D is uncertain. The CDR3 sequence is 14 residues long. Germline CDR1 is SQVTM and CDR2 is ANQGSEA. Between the trimmed V and J ends, which lost 6 bases and 0 bases, there was a span of 14 bases. The DNA for the CDR3 is TGCAGCGTCATCGCCCCAAAAGCTAACTATGGCTACACCTTC. The encoded protein is CSVIAPKANYGYTF.

The chain combines TRBV20-1 with TRBJ2-2; D tentatively fits TRBD1 or TRBD2 (5 bases each). The germline CDR1 and CDR2 sequences are DFQATT and SNEGSKA (reference sequence). Trimming cost V 0 bases and J 1 base, with 6 bases left between them. This CDR3 has 14 amino acids. The CDR3: CSARDGGNTGELFF. CDR3 bases: TGCAGTGCTAGAGATGGGGGGAACACCGGGGAGCTGTTTTTT.

V usage is TRBV7-6 and J usage is TRBJ2-5; 8 bases match TRBD1. Germline trimming cut 8 bases from V and 5 bases from J; bases unmatched to any gene: 10. Germline loops: CDR1 SGHVS, CDR2 FNYEAQ. The CDR3 contains 14 residues. The CDR3: CASRPGGVWETQYF. Here the CDR3 DNA reads TGTGCCAGCCGGCCAGGGGGCGTGTGGGAGACCCAGTACTTC.

The J gene is TRBJ1-5, the V gene TRBV4-3, with D unclear. Trimming cost V 4 bases and J 3 bases, with 10 bases left between them. Germline CDR1 LGHNA, CDR2 YSLEER. The length of the CDR3 is 14 residues. The CDR3 DNA follows: TGCGCCAGCAGCCTTGGAGTCGTCAATCAGCCCCAGCATTTT. Its protein is CASSLGVVNQPQHF.

V and J are TRBV9 and TRBJ2-2; a weak D match, TRBD1 (5 bases). The length of the CDR3 is 14 residues. Per the germline V gene, CDR1 is SGDLS and CDR2 is YYNGEE. Trimming cost V 2 bases and J 1 base, with 6 bases left between them. The CDR3 nucleotides are TGTGCCAGCAGCGTGCAGGGGAACACCGGGGAGCTGTTTTTT. Protein product: CASSVQGNTGELFF.

V usage is TRBV20-1 and J usage is TRBJ1-5; D remains ambiguous. V gave up 1 base and J gave up 1 base, with 14 bases separating them. The CDR3 is 16 residues long. Germline-derived CDR1 and CDR2 are DFQATT and SNEGSKA (reference sequence). The CDR3 sequence: CSARGLGLGSNQPQHF. The CDR3 coding sequence is TGCAGTGCTAGAGGCCTGGGGTTGGGCAGCAATCAGCCCCAGCATTTT.

The chain couples TRBV19 to TRBJ1-2; D gene unclear. The CDR3 runs 15 residues. CDR1 LNHDA and CDR2 SQIVND come from the germline V gene (reference sequence). V was clipped by 5 bases and J by 0 bases, with 13 bases between them. As DNA, the CDR3 is TGTGCCAGTAGTGGGGAACTGGATACTAACTATGGCTACACCTTC. This sequence encodes CASSGELDTNYGYTF. The complete variable domain, with remaining parts taken from reference TRBV19 and TRBJ1-2, reads DGGITQSPKYLFRKEGQNVTLSCEQNLNHDAMYWYRQDPGQGLRLIYYSQIVNDFQKGDIAEGYSVSREKKESFPLTVTSAQKNPTAFYLCASSGELDTNYGYTFGSGTRLTVV.

The chain carries TRBV25-1 and TRBJ1-5, with D perhaps TRBD1 (6 bases). The V gene lost 1 base and the J gene lost 2 bases, with 15 bases spanning the gap. The CDR3 is made up of 17 amino acids. CDR1 is MGHDK and CDR2 is SYGVNS in the germline V gene. The CDR3 here is CASSEFGQSDGNQPQHF. The CDR3 nucleotides read TGTGCCAGCAGTGAATTCGGACAGTCAGATGGCAATCAGCCCCAGCATTTT.

The chain has TRBV6-2 or TRBV6-3 and TRBJ2-7, with unresolved D. Germline assignment: CDR1 MNHEY and CDR2 SVGEGT. CDR3 length equals 12 residues. V was cut by 0 bases and J by 4 bases, with 4 bases left in between. CDR3 bases: TGTGCCAGCAGTTACTCGGTTTACGAGCAGTACGTC. It encodes CASSYSVYEQYV.

CDR3 sequence reads: CASSQTGPDTQYF. The CDR3 coding sequence is TGTGCCAGCAGCCAAACAGGGCCAGATACGCAGTATTTT. The chain uses TRBV4-2 and TRBJ2-3, with a weak D call TRBD1 (6 bases). V lost 2 bases and J lost 4, with 7 bases in between. The CDR3 spans 13 residues. The germline CDR1 and CDR2 sequences are LGHNA and YNFKEQ.

The CDR3 loop is CASTRNRGAGELFF. Here the CDR3 DNA reads TGCGCCAGCACACGCAACAGGGGGGCCGGGGAGCTGTTTTTT. The chain has TRBV4-3 and TRBJ2-2; 8 nucleotides line up with TRBD1. This CDR3 spans 14 amino acids. After removal of 7 bases from V and 6 bases from J, the junction contained 7 bases not matched to a gene. Per the germline V gene, CDR1 is LGHNA and CDR2 is YSLEER.

The CDR3 DNA reads TGTGCCAGCAGTCCAATCCGAAAGACAGGGGACCCTGGGGCCAACGTCCTGACTTTC. Protein sequence: CASSPIRKTGDPGANVLTF. The chain couples TRBV28 to TRBJ2-6, with 8 bases lining up with TRBD1. CDR3 size: 19 residues. With 5 bases clipped from V and 2 bases from J, the junction kept 14 bases outside the gene matches. CDR1 and CDR2 (germline): MDHEN, SYDVKM.

The chain couples TRBV19 to TRBJ2-2, with a weak D call TRBD1 (6 bases). There are 11 residues in the CDR3. Germline-derived CDR1 and CDR2 are LNHDA and SQIVND (reference sequence). V dropped 7 bases and J dropped 9 bases, with 9 bases sitting between them. CDR3 amino acids: CASTQGWELFF. In DNA form, the CDR3 reads TGTGCCAGTACACAGGGATGGGAGCTGTTTTTT.

The V call is TRBV20-1, the J call TRBJ1-2, with unresolved D. Trimming pared 2 bases from V and 0 bases from J, leaving 10 bases between. CDR1 DFQATT and CDR2 SNEGSKA come from the germline V gene (reference sequence). This CDR3 region has 14 residues. The DNA for the CDR3 is TGCAGTGCTAGACCTATAGGGTCTAACTATGGCTACACCTTC. It encodes CSARPIGSNYGYTF.

This clonotype appeared a single time. The CDR3 nucleotides are TGCAGCGTAGGAGGATGGTCACATCGAACCTACGAGCAGTACTTC. It codes for CSVGGWSHRTYEQYF. The gene calls are TRBV29-1 and TRBJ2-7; D is perhaps TRBD2 (5 bases). CDR1 is SQVTM, CDR2 ANQGSEA, per germline. The CDR3 is 15 residues long. Trimming cost V 6 bases and J 2 bases, with 20 bases left between them.

By sample share, this clonotype is medium-sized. The CDR3 region has the DNA TGTGCCAGCAGCGCCCTCAAGGGACAAGGCTACACCTTC. Translating gives CASSALKGQGYTF. This sequence joins TRBV7-9 and TRBJ1-2; tentative D call: TRBD1 (6 bases). The germline gives CDR1 SEHNR, CDR2 FQNEAQ (reference sequence). The CDR3 totals 13 residues. Deletions cut 5 bases from V and 8 bases from J, with 15 bases between.

The V and J genes are TRBV27 and TRBJ1-1, with D unclear. Trimming took 4 bases from V and 0 from J, leaving 12 bases between them. CDR1 is MNHEY, CDR2 SMNVEV, per germline (reference sequence). This CDR3 is 15 amino acids long. CDR3 nucleotides: TGTGCCAGCAGTTACACCCCACATATGAACACTGAAGCTTTCTTT. Residues: CASSYTPHMNTEAFF.